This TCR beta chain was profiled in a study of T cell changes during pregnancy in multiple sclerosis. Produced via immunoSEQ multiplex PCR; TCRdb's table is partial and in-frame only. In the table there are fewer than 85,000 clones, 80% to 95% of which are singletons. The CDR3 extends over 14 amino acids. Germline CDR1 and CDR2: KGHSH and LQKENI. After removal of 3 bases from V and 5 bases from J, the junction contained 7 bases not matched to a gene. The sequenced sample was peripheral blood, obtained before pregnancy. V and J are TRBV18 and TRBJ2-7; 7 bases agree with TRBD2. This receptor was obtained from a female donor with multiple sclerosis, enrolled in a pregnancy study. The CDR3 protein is CASSPSGREDEQYF. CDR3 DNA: TGTGCCAGCTCACCTTCGGGGAGGGAGGACGAGCAGTACTTC.